Described below is a single TCR beta chain sequence and its context. The data were obtained in a study of blood T cell repertoires in COVID-19. Whole-study context: The samples span acute and convalescent COVID-19 from the United States, Italy and Spain. In each case, the material was cDNA or gDNA derived from T cells, B-cell-depleted T cells, or PBMCs.

Authors' methods: Amplified reference gene primers provided the basis for estimating nucleated cell counts. Measured with immunoSEQ multiplex PCR; TCRdb has only the in-frame clones, and not every one. That table furnishes V, J and clone size, whereas the DNA furnished D and trimming. This sample has fewer than 250,000 clones; 65% to 90% occur once, and the top ten carry roughly 7.4%. The sample was peripheral blood. The receptor was derived from a woman between 50 and 59 years old with acute or convalescent COVID-19.

CDR3 amino acids: CASSSGVSEKLFF. The CDR3 bases are TGTGCCAGCAGTTCAGGCGTAAGCGAAAAACTGTTTTTT. This chain uses TRBV28 with TRBJ1-4; D remains unclear. Germline-derived CDR1 and CDR2 are MDHEN and SYDVKM. The CDR3 runs 13 residues. V gave up 4 bases and J gave up 8 bases, with 11 bases separating them.